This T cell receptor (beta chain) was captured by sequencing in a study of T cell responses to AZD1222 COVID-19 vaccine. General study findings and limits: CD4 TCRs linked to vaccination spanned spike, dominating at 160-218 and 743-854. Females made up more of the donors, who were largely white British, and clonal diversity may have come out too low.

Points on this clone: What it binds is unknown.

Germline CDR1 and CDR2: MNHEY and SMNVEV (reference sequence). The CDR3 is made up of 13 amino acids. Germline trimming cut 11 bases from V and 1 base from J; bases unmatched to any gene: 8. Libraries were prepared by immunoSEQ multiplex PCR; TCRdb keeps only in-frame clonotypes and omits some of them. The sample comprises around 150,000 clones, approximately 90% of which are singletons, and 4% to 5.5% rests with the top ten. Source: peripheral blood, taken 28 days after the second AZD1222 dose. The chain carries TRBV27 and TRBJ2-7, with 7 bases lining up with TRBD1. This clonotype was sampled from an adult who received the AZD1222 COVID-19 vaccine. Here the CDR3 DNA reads TGTGCCGTAGGCCCGGGACAGTCCTACGAGCAGTACTTC. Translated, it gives CAVGPGQSYEQYF.